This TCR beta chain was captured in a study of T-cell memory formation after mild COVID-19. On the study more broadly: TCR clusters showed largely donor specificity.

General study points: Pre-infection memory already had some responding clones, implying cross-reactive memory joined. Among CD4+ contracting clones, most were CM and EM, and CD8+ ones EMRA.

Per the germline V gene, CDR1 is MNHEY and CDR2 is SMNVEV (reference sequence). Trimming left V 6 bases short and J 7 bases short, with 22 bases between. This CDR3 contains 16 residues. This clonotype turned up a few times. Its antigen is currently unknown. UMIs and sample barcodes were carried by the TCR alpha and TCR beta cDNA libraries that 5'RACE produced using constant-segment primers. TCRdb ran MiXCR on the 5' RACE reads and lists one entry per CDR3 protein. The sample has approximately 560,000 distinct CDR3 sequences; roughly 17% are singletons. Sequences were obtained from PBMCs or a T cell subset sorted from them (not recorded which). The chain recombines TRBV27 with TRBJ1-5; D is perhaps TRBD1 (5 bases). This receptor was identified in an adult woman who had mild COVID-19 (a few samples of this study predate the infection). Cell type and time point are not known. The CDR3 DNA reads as TGTGCCAGCAGGACCCTCCGACAGCCAGGTAGCCAGCCCCAGCATTTT. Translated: CASRTLRQPGSQPQHF.